This T cell receptor beta chain was sequenced in a study of blood T cell repertoires in COVID-19. Looking at the study overall: The samples span acute and convalescent COVID-19 from the United States, Italy and Spain. T cells, B-cell-depleted T cells, or PBMCs supplied cDNA or gDNA.

The CDR3 extends over 17 amino acids. The germline V gene encodes CDR1 SGHRS and CDR2 YFSETQ. Losses at the gene ends were 0 bases for V and 0 bases for J; bases not matched to a gene: 6. Authors' data handling: Quantification of nucleated cells was approximated via reference gene primer amplification. Using immunoSEQ multiplex PCR, the repertoire was profiled, and TCRdb retains in-frame clones only, with some absent. That table furnishes V, J and clone size, whereas the DNA furnished D and trimming. The profile shows approximately 94,000 clones, over 80% of them singletons. Sequencing used peripheral blood. This sequence joins TRBV5-1 and TRBJ1-1; 9 nucleotides match TRBD1. The source of this sequence is a woman in her forties or fifties in a cohort sampled during active COVID-19. For the CDR3, the DNA is TGCGCCAGCAGCTTGGGTGGGACAGGGAGTCTGAACACTGAAGCTTTCTTT. As protein: CASSLGGTGSLNTEAFF.